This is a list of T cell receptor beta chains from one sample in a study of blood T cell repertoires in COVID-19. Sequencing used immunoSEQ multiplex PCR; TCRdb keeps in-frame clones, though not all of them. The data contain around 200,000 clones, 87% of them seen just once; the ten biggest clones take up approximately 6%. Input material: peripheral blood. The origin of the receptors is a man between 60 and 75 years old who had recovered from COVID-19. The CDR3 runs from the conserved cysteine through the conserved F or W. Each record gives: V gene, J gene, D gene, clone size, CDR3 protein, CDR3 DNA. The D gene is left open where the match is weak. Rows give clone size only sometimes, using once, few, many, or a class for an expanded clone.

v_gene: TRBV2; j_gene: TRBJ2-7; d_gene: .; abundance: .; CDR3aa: CASSGNGRLYSYEQYF; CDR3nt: TGTGCCAGCAGTGGGAACGGAAGACTGTACTCCTACGAGCAGTACTTC
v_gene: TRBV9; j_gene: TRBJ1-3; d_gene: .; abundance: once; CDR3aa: CASSPISSDTIYF; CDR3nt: TGTGCCAGCAGCCCCATTTCCTCGGACACCATATATTTT
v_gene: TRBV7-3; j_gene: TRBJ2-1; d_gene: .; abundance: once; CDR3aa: CASSQEHGGWQFF; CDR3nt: TGTGCCAGCAGCCAGGAACACGGTGGATGGCAGTTCTTC
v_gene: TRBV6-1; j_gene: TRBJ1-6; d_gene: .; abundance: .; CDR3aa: CASSEEGRTYNSPLHF; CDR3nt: TGTGCCAGCAGTGAGGAGGGTAGGACCTATAATTCACCCCTCCACTTT
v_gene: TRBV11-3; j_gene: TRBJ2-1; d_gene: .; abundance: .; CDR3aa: CASSPSRNEQFF; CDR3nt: TGTGCCAGCAGCCCTTCCCGGAATGAGCAGTTCTTC
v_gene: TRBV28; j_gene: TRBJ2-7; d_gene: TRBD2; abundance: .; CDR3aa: CASSLTVAGSYEQYF; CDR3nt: TGTGCCAGCAGCTTAACTGTAGCGGGATCCTACGAGCAGTACTTC
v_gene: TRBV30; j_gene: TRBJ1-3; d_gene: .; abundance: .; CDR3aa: CAWELLRGNTIYF; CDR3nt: TGTGCCTGGGAACTCTTAAGAGGAAACACCATATATTTT
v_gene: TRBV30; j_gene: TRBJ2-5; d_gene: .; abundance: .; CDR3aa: CAWSGISAGETQYF; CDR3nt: TGTGCCTGGAGTGGGATTTCTGCGGGAGAGACCCAGTACTTC
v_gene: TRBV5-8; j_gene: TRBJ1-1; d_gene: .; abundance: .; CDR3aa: CASSSGHRTTEAFF; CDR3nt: TGTGCCAGCAGCTCGGGACACCGGACCACTGAAGCTTTCTTT
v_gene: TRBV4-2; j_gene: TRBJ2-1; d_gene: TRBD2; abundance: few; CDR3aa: CASSQDDGGAYNEQFF; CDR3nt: TGTGCCAGCAGCCAAGATGACGGGGGGGCCTACAATGAGCAGTTCTTC
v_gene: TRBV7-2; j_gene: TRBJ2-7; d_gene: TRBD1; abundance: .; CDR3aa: CASSMGQGNFYEQYF; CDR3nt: TGTGCCAGCAGCATGGGACAGGGGAATTTCTACGAGCAGTACTTC
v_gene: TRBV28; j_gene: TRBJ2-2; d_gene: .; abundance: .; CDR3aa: CASGRESGELFF; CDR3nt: TGTGCCAGCGGTAGGGAGTCCGGGGAGCTGTTTTTT
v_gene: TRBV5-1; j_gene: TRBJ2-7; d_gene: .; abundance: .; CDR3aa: CASSLSPGVNGYEQYF; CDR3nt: TGCGCCAGCAGCTTGTCTCCAGGGGTTAACGGCTACGAGCAGTACTTC
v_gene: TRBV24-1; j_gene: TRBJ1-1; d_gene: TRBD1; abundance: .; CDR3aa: CATSEHTNTGQGGPAFF; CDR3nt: TGTGCCACCAGTGAGCATACCAACACCGGACAGGGTGGTCCGGCTTTCTTT
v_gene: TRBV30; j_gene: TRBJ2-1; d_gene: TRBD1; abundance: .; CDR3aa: CAFDRDSWNEQFF; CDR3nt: TGTGCCTTTGACCGGGACAGCTGGAATGAGCAGTTCTTC
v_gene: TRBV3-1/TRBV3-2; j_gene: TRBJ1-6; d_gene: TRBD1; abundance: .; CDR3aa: CASSHTGGNSPLHF; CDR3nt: TGTGCCAGCAGCCACACAGGGGGGAATTCACCCCTCCACTTT
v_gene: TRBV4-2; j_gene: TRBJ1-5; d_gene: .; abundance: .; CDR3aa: CASSQDLRGGNQPQHF; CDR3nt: TGTGCCAGCAGCCAAGATCTCCGGGGGGGCAATCAGCCCCAGCATTTT
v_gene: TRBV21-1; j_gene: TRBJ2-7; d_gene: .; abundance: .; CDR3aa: CASSKLAGDPYEQYF; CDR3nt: TGTGCCAGCAGCAAACTAGCGGGAGACCCCTACGAGCAGTACTTC
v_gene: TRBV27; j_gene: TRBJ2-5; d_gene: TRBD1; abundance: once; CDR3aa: CASRLDRGAETQYF; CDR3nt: TGTGCCAGCAGACTAGACAGGGGGGCAGAGACCCAGTACTTC
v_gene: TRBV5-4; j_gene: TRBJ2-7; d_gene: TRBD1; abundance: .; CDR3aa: CASSKPGQSVEQYF; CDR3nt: TGTGCCAGCAGCAAGCCGGGACAGTCCGTCGAGCAGTACTTC
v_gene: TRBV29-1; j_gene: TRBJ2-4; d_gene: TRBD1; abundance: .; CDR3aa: CSVEVWTGLNIQYF; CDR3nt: TGCAGCGTTGAAGTTTGGACAGGGCTGAACATTCAGTACTTC
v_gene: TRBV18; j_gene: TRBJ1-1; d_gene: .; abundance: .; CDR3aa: CASSHPGLEAFF; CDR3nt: TGTGCCAGCTCACACCCGGGACTTGAAGCTTTCTTT
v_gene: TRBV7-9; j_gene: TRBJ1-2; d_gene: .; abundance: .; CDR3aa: CASSLLTGYGYTF; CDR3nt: TGTGCCAGCAGCTTGCTTACGGGATATGGCTACACCTTC
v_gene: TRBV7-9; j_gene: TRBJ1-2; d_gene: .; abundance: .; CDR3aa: CASSLRMTRVGYGYTF; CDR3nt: TGTGCCAGCAGCCTACGTATGACACGCGTAGGCTATGGCTACACCTTC
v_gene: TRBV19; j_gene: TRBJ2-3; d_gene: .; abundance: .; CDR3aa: CASRSQGLADTQYF; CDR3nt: TGTGCCAGTAGGAGCCAGGGCCTCGCAGATACGCAGTATTTT
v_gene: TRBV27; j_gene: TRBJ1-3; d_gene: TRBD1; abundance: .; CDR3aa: CASSYQGANTIYF; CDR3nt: TGTGCCAGCTCGTATCAGGGGGCAAACACCATATATTTT
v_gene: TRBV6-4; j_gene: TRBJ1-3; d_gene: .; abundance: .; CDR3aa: CASSPNGGAGNTIYF; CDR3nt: TGTGCCAGCAGTCCCAACGGCGGGGCAGGAAACACCATATATTTT
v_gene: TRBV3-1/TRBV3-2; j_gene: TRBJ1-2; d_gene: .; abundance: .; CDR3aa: CASSPSRDRGYTF; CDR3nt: TGTGCCAGCAGCCCCTCGAGGGATCGTGGCTACACCTTC
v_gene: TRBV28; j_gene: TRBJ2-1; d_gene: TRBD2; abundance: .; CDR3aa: CASDSGTSGYNEQFF; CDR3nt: TGTGCCAGCGACTCCGGGACTAGCGGTTACAATGAGCAGTTCTTC
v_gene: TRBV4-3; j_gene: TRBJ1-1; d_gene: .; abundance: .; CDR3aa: CASSQDLGRAAFF; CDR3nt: TGCGCCAGCAGCCAAGACTTGGGCAGGGCGGCTTTCTTT
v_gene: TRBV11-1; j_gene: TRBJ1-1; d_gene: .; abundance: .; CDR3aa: CASSLYTGTPEAFF; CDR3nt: TGTGCCAGCAGCTTATATACAGGGACCCCTGAAGCTTTCTTT
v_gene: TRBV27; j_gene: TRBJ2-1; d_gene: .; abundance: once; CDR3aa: CASSLLGQNNEQFF; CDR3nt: TGTGCCAGCAGTTTATTGGGACAAAATAATGAGCAGTTCTTC
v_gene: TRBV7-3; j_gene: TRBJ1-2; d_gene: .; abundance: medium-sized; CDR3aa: CASSLTPDSSLYGYTF; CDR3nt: TGTGCCAGCAGCTTAACCCCGGACAGTTCACTCTATGGCTACACCTTC
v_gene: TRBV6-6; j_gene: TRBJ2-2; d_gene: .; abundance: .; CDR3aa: CASSQTLGHLNTGELFF; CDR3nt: TGTGCCAGCAGTCAAACCCTGGGACACCTGAACACCGGGGAGCTGTTTTTT
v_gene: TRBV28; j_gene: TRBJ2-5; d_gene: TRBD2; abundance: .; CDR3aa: CASSLRGLAGGPGETQYF; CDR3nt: TGTGCCAGCAGTTTACGGGGACTAGCGGGAGGGCCCGGAGAGACCCAGTACTTC
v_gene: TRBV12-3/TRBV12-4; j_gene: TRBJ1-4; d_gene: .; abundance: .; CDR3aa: CASSFEREKLFF; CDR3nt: TGTGCCAGCAGTTTTGAGAGGGAAAAACTGTTTTTT